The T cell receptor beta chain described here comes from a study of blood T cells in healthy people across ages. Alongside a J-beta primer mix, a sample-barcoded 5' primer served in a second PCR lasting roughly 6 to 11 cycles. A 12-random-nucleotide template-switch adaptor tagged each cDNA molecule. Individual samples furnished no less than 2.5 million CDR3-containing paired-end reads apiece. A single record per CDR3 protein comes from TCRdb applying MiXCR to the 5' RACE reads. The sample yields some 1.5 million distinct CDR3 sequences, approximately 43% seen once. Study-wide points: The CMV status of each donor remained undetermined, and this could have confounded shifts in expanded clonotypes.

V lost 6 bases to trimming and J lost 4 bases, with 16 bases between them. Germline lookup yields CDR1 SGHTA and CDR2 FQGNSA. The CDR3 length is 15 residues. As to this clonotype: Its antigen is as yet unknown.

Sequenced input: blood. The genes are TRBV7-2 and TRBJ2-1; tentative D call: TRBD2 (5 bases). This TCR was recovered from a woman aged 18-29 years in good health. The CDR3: CASRRTAVTYNEQFF. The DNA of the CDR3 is TGTGCCAGCAGACGTACAGCGGTGACTTACAATGAGCAGTTCTTC.